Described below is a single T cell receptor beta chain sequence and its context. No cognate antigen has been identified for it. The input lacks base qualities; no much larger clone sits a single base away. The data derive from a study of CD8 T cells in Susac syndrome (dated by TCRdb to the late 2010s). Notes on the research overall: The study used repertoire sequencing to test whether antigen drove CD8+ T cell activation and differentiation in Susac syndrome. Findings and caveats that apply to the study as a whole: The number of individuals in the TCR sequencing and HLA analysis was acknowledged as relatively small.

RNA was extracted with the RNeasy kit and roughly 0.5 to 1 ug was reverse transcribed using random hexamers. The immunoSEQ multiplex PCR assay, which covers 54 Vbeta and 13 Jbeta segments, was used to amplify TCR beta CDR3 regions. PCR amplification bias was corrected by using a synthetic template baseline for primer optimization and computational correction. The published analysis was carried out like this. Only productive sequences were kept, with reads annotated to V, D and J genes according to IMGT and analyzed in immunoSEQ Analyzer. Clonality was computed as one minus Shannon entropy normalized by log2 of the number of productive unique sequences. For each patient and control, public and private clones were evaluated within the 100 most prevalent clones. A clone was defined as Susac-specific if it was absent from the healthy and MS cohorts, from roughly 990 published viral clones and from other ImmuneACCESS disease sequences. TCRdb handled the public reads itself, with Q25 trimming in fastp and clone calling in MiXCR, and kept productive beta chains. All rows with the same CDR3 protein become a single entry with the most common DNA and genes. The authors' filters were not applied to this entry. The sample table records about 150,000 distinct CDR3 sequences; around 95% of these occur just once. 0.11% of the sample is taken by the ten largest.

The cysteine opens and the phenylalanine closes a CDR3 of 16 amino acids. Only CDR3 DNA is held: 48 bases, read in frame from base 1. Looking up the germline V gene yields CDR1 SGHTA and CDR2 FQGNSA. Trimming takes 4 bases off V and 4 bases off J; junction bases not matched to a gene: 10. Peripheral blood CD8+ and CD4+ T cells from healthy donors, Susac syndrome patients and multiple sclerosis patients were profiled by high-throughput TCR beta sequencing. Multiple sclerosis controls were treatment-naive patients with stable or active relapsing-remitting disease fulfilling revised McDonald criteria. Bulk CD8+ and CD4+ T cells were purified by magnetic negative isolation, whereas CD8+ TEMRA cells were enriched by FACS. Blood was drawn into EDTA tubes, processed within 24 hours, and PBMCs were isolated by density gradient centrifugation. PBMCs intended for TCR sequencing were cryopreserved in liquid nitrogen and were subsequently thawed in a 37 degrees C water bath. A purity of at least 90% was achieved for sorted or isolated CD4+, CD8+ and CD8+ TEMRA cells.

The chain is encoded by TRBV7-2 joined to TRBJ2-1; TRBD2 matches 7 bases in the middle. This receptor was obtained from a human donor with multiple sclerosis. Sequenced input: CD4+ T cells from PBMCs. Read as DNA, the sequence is TGTGCCAGCAGCTCGAGGGGAGGGAGAGCGTACAATGAGCAGTTCTTC. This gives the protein CASSSRGGRAYNEQFF. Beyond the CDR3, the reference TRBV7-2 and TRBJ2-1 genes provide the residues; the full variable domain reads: GAGVSQSPSNKVTEKGKDVELRCDPISGHTALYWYRQSLGQGLEFLIYFQGNSAPDKSGLPSDRFSAERTGGSVSTLTIQRTQQEDSAVYLCASSSRGGRAYNEQFFGPGTRLTVL.